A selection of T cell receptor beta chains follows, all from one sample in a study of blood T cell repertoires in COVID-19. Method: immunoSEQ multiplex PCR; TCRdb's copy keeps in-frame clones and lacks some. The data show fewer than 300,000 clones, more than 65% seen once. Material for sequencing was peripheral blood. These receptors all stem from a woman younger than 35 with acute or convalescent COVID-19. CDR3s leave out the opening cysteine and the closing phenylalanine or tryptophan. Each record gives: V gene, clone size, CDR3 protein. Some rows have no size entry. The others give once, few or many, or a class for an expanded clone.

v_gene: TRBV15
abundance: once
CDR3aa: ATSREPGGGEKLF

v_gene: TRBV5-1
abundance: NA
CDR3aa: ASSLDRGLQETQY

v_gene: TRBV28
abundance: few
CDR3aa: ASSPRTGYEPQH

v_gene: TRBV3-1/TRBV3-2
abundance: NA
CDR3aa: ASTSGLFEQF

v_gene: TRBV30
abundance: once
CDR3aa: AWSAGTGNTIRQNSPLH

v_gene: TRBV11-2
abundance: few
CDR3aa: ASSLQGVNSGNTIY

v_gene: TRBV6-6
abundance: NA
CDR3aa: ASKKGADQETQY

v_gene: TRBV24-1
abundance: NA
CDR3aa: ATSPGQGSYEQY

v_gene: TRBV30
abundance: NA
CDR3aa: AMRTGKGDYGYT

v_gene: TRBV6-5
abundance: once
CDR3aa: ASMVLRAGYT

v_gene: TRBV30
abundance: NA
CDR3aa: AWSANNYGYT

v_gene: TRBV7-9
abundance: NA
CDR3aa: ASSLGDSYSPLH

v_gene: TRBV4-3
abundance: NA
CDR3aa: ASSQGRTSGSRLHTDTQY

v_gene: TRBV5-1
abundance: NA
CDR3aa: ASSGGTEPFETQY

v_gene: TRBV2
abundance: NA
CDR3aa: ASSEVIRQY

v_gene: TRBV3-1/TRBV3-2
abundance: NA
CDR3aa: ASSQEGGDEKLF

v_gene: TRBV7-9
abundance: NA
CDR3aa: ASSSTEMNTEAF

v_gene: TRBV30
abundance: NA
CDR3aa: AWGLGGNQPQH

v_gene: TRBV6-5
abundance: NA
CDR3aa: ASRRELGTDTQY

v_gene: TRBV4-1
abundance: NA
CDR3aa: ASSFRTEDPEAF

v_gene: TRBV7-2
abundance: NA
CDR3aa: ASSLGDYNEQF

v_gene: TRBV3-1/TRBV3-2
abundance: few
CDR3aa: ASSHSGTSASKWYEQY

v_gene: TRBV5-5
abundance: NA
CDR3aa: ASSLLLSGPQH

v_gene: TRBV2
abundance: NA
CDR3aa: ASSGALYEQY

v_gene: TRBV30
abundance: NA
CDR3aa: AWIAQGLREQY

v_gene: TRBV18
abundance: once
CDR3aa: ASSPRVSSGNTIY

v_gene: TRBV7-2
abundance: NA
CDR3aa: ASSPSGTTNIQY

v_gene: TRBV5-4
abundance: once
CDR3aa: ASSFNDSPDTIY

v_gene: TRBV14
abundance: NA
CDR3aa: ASSQYGGYYGYT

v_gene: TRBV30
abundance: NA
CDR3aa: AGQLAGAETQY

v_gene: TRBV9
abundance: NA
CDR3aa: ASSVGQGLGASGYT

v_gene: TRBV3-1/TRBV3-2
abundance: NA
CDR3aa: ASRPYRGQETQY

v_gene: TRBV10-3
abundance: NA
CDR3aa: AIRSGGIENTEAF

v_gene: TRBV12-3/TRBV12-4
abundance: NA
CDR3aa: ASSLVENIQY

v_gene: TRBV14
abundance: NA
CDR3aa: ASSQGRKLAGDRETQY

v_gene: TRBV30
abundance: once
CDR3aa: AWRPGLNEQF

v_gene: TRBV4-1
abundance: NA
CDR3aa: ASSLQPGLEYSYEQY